This entry lists 28 T cell receptor beta chains sequenced from one sample in a study of blood T cell repertoires in COVID-19. Assay: immunoSEQ multiplex PCR; the TCRdb copy retains only in-frame clones and omits some. The table lists around 38,000 clones, about 85% of them singletons. Sequencing used peripheral blood. The receptors were sampled from a man aged 60 to 75 with COVID-19, enrolled during active disease.

Points on this clone: The same CDR3 also results from other DNA sequences found in this sample. The rearrangement joins TRBV28 to TRBJ2-2; a possible D gene is TRBD2 (5 bases). Per germline, CDR1 MDHEN and CDR2 SYDVKM. The CDR3 covers 15 residues. Trimming shortened V by 5 bases and J by 0 bases, and 10 bases separated the two germline ends. CDR3 bases: TGTGCCAGCAGTCCAAGCGGAGCGAACACCGGGGAGCTGTTTTTT. Residues: CASSPSGANTGELFF.

This rearrangement joins TRBV6-1 to TRBJ2-7, with D uncertain. Deletions cut 2 bases from V and 0 bases from J, with 5 bases between. This CDR3 has 13 amino acids. CDR1 and CDR2 from the germline V gene are MNHNS and SASEGT. The CDR3 coding sequence is TGTGCCAGCAGTGAAAGCGCCTCCTACGAGCAGTACTTC. This codes for CASSESASYEQYF.

The chain recombines TRBV2 with TRBJ2-3, with a tentative D call TRBD1 (6 bases). The V gene's germline CDR1 is SNHLY and CDR2 FYNNEI. The CDR3 has 15 amino acids. The ends were cut back, 3 bases at V and 3 bases at J, with 13 bases in the middle. CDR3 amino acids: CASSDPGVDTDTQYF. The CDR3 region has the DNA TGTGCCAGCAGTGACCCAGGGGTTGATACAGATACGCAGTATTTT. The variable domain in full, with the rest retrieved from reference TRBV2 and TRBJ2-3, is EPEVTQTPSHQVTQMGQEVILRCVPISNHLYFYWYRQILGQKVEFLVSFYNNEISEKSEIFDDQFSVERPDGSNFTLKIRSTKLEDSAMYFCASSDPGVDTDTQYFGPGTRLTVL.

The V and J genes are TRBV28 and TRBJ1-3; D gene uncertain. The V and J ends lost 1 base and 2 bases respectively, with 6 bases between them. The CDR3 consists of 14 residues. Germline CDR1 reads MDHEN; CDR2 reads SYDVKM. CDR3 protein: CASSLSFTGNTIYF. DNA for the CDR3: TGTGCCAGCAGTTTATCGTTTACTGGAAACACCATATATTTT.

Written as DNA, the CDR3 is TGTGCCAGCAGCCAAGAGACTAGCGGGAGACGTGTCGTTGGTGGCACAGATACGCAGTATTTT. It codes for CASSQETSGRRVVGGTDTQYF. The V and J genes are TRBV3-1 (or the pseudogene TRBV3-2) and TRBJ2-3; 12 bases are a match to TRBD2. The CDR3 is 21 amino acids. V was clipped by 0 bases and J by 1 base; unmatched bases: 14. The germline V gene encodes CDR1 LGHDT and CDR2 YNNKEL (reference sequence).

This chain links TRBV6-5 with TRBJ1-6, with 7 bases fitting TRBD1. The CDR3 totals 16 residues. Germline assignment: CDR1 MNHEY and CDR2 SVGAGI. With V trimmed by 2 bases and J by 9 bases, 10 bases remained unmatched. This chain's CDR3 is CASSYTRQGMGSPLHF. The CDR3 nucleotides are TGTGCCAGCAGTTACACCCGACAGGGTATGGGTTCACCCCTCCACTTT.

The rearrangement uses TRBV7-2 and TRBJ2-1; 7 nucleotides match TRBD1. Germline V gene data show CDR1 as SGHTA and CDR2 as FQGNSA. This CDR3 is built from 13 residues. The ends lost 5 bases at V and 4 bases at J; junction bases unmatched: 2. The DNA for the CDR3 is TGTGCCAGCAGCACACAGGGGTACAATGAGCAGTTCTTC. Translation gives CASSTQGYNEQFF. Drawing the rest from reference TRBV7-2 and TRBJ2-1, the complete variable domain is GAGVSQSPSNKVTEKGKDVELRCDPISGHTALYWYRQSLGQGLEFLIYFQGNSAPDKSGLPSDRFSAERTGGSVSTLTIQRTQQEDSAVYLCASSTQGYNEQFFGPGTRLTVL.

This clone was recorded only once. The chain recombines TRBV5-1 with TRBJ1-3; 9 bases are a match to TRBD1. The CDR3 contains 14 residues. The germline gives CDR1 SGHRS, CDR2 YFSETQ. J was trimmed by 3 bases and V by 4 bases; bases with no gene match: 2. The CDR3 DNA follows: TGCGCCAGCAGCCCGGGACAGGGTGGAAACACCATATATTTT. Its protein product is CASSPGQGGNTIYF.

V gene TRBV18 combines with J gene TRBJ1-1; perhaps TRBD1 as D (5 bases). Looked up from germline, CDR1 is KGHSH and CDR2 is LQKENI. This CDR3 is built from 16 residues. The ends were cut back, 0 bases at V and 3 bases at J, with 14 bases in the middle. CDR3 residues: CASSPPRTPTDTEAFF. The CDR3, as DNA: TGTGCCAGCTCACCACCTAGGACACCGACGGACACTGAAGCTTTCTTT.

V is TRBV4-1 and J is TRBJ2-7; 8 bases map to TRBD2. The CDR3 is 16 residues long. V lost 5 bases and J lost 5; bases outside the gene matches: 14. CDR1 is MGHRA and CDR2 is YSYEKL in the germline V gene. CDR3 DNA: TGCGCCAGCAGCTCATACCTCGGGAGGGCCGGCGACGAGCAGTACTTC. It yields the protein CASSSYLGRAGDEQYF.

This chain joins TRBV5-4 and TRBJ2-2; 9 bases map to TRBD1. The CDR3 length is 15 residues. Germline CDR1 reads SGHNT; CDR2 reads YYREEE (reference sequence). Germline trimming cut 3 bases from V and 6 bases from J; bases unmatched to any gene: 6. The CDR3 DNA reads TGTGCCAGCAGCTCGGGGACAGGGTTTGCCGGGGAGCTGTTTTTT. Amino acid sequence: CASSSGTGFAGELFF.

This clone was recorded once. V gene TRBV11-2 combines with J gene TRBJ2-1; TRBD2 aligns across 11 bases. Germline V lookup: CDR1 SGHAT, CDR2 FQNNGV. The CDR3 has 15 amino acids. With V trimmed by 5 bases and J by 7 bases, 7 bases remained unmatched. CDR3 sequence: CASSPGTSGLNEQFF. DNA of the CDR3: TGTGCCAGCAGCCCCGGGACTAGCGGATTGAATGAGCAGTTCTTC.

This rearrangement joins TRBV29-1 to TRBJ2-1; 7 nucleotides match TRBD1. The length of the CDR3 is 14 residues. CDR1 and CDR2 from the germline V gene are SQVTM and ANQGSEA. Trimming at V came to 0 bases and at J to 10 bases, leaving 9 bases not matched to a gene. CDR3 sequence reads: CSVEDRGRGYEQFF. The CDR3 nucleotides read TGCAGCGTTGAAGATAGGGGGCGAGGATACGAGCAGTTCTTC.

This sequence joins TRBV30 and TRBJ1-4, with 7 nucleotides matching TRBD1. CDR1 and CDR2 (germline): GTSNPN, SVGIG (reference sequence). V shed 3 bases, J shed 4 bases, and the junction held 2 bases outside the gene matches. The CDR3 has 13 amino acids. CDR3 sequence (DNA): TGTGCCTGGAGGGGACAGATTAATGAAAAACTGTTTTTT. It translates to CAWRGQINEKLFF.

This clone was found once. The rearrangement links TRBV30 to TRBJ1-1, with D possibly matching TRBD1 (5 bases). The CDR3 is 13 residues long. The germline V and J ends were trimmed by 0 bases and 7 bases, with 12 bases remaining between them. From germline, CDR1 is GTSNPN and CDR2 SVGIG (reference sequence). The CDR3 DNA sequence: TGTGCCTGGAGTGTACAGGCAGGCCTTGAAGCTTTCTTT. Amino acids: CAWSVQAGLEAFF.

The chain uses TRBV11-3 and TRBJ1-2; D not resolved. Between the trimmed V and J ends, which lost 5 bases and 2 bases, there was a span of 18 bases. Germline values: CDR1 SGHNT, CDR2 YENEEA. The CDR3 covers 16 residues. CDR3 DNA sequence: TGTGCCAGCAGCCCGCTCTCTCGCCTAGAGAACTATGGCTACACCTTC. Protein product: CASSPLSRLENYGYTF.

V is TRBV7-2 and J is TRBJ1-3, with a tentative D call TRBD1 (6 bases). Germline V gene sequence: CDR1 SGHTA, CDR2 FQGNSA. V lost 10 bases and J 3 bases, leaving 19 bases between the germline ends. This CDR3 spans 15 amino acids. The CDR3: CATTMGGASGNTIYF. The DNA of the CDR3 is TGTGCCACCACAATGGGGGGGGCAAGTGGAAACACCATATATTTT. Full variable domain (rest looked up from reference TRBV7-2 and TRBJ1-3): GAGVSQSPSNKVTEKGKDVELRCDPISGHTALYWYRQSLGQGLEFLIYFQGNSAPDKSGLPSDRFSAERTGGSVSTLTIQRTQQEDSAVYLCATTMGGASGNTIYFGEGSWLTVV.

The V and J genes are TRBV6-5 and TRBJ2-7; TRBD1 is a possible D gene (6 bases). CDR1 and CDR2 (germline): MNHEY, SVGAGI. The V end was cut by 9 bases, the J end by 5 bases, with 20 bases between. This CDR3 contains 14 residues. CDR3 sequence reads: CASDRTGSADEQYF. The CDR3 nucleotides are TGTGCCAGTGATCGAACAGGGTCGGCCGACGAGCAGTACTTC.

The chain couples TRBV27 to TRBJ1-2; TRBD1 aligns across 7 bases. After removal of 6 bases from V and 5 bases from J, the junction contained 6 bases not matched to a gene. CDR1 and CDR2 from the germline V gene are MNHEY and SMNVEV (reference sequence). The CDR3 is made up of 13 amino acids. The CDR3, as DNA: TGTGCCAGCAGCCGGACAGGTCCTTATGGCTACACCTTC. Translating it yields CASSRTGPYGYTF.

The chain joins TRBV5-4 to TRBJ2-3; 8 nucleotides line up with TRBD1. CDR3 length: 14 amino acids. The V gene end was trimmed by 4 bases and the J gene end by 5 bases; junction bases not matched to a gene: 6. Germline V gene data show CDR1 as SGHNT and CDR2 as YYREEE (reference sequence). Here the CDR3 reads CASSPQGAEDTQYF. The CDR3 region has the DNA TGTGCCAGCAGCCCCCAGGGGGCGGAAGATACGCAGTATTTT.

This chain's CDR3 is CASRTTLTGEINEKLFF. The DNA of the CDR3 is TGTGCCAGCAGGACTACCTTGACAGGGGAAATTAATGAAAAACTGTTTTTT. This rearrangement joins TRBV28 to TRBJ1-4; 8 bases are shared with TRBD1. Germline V gene lookup returns CDR1 MDHEN and CDR2 SYDVKM. CDR3 length: 17 amino acids. V was pared by 6 bases and J by 4 bases, with 13 bases of the junction left unmatched. The full variable domain, with the rest looked up from reference TRBV28 and TRBJ1-4, is DVKVTQSSRYLVKRTGEKVFLECVQDMDHENMFWYRQDPGLGLRLIYFSYDVKMKEKGDIPEGYSVSREKKERFSLILESASTNQTSMYLCASRTTLTGEINEKLFFGSGTQLSVL.

CDR3 loop: CASSPNMDTQYF. The CDR3 nucleotides are TGCGCCAGCAGCCCTAATATGGATACGCAGTATTTT. The chain couples TRBV5-1 to TRBJ2-3; D call uncertain. The germline V gene has CDR1 SGHRS and CDR2 YFSETQ. The CDR3 consists of 12 residues. Trimming cost V 4 bases and J 6 bases, with 9 bases left between them.

The rearrangement uses TRBV5-4 and TRBJ2-2; D is unclear. The CDR3 totals 18 residues. Trimming took off 5 bases at V and 1 base at J, with 21 bases between the two ends. Germline V gives CDR1 SGHNT, CDR2 YYREEE (reference sequence). CDR3 sequence reads: CASSPVPKPLKNTGELFF. In DNA form, the CDR3 reads TGTGCCAGCAGTCCGGTCCCAAAACCGCTCAAGAACACCGGGGAGCTGTTTTTT.

CDR3 amino acids: CATSRGGMEGNTIYF. CDR3 sequence (DNA): TGTGCCACCAGCAGAGGAGGGATGGAAGGAAACACCATATATTTT. The V gene is TRBV15, the J gene TRBJ1-3; D is ambiguous. Trimming cost V 1 base and J 4 bases, with 11 bases left between them. The V gene's germline CDR1 is LNHNV and CDR2 YYDKDF (reference sequence). CDR3 size: 15 residues.

This clone occurred once. The chain couples TRBV7-2 to TRBJ1-2; 7 bases fit TRBD1. CDR1 is SGHTA, CDR2 FQGNSA, per germline. J gave up 5 bases and V 4 bases, and 4 bases lay outside the gene matches. CDR3 size: 13 residues. The CDR3 is CASSSRQGYGYTF. The CDR3 DNA sequence: TGTGCCAGCAGCTCACGACAGGGTTATGGCTACACCTTC.

This clone was found a few times. CDR3 bases: TGTGCCAGCAGCTTACGGTCCCGAGAGACCCAGTACTTC. Protein: CASSLRSRETQYF. This chain links TRBV11-2 with TRBJ2-5; no clear D. V was cut by 2 bases and J by 4 bases, with 8 bases left in between. Germline lookup yields CDR1 SGHAT and CDR2 FQNNGV. The CDR3 extends over 13 amino acids.

The DNA for the CDR3 is TGCAGCGTTGAAGAACTCGACCCCGCGGGGGGTTATGGCTACACCTTC. Translated, it gives CSVEELDPAGGYGYTF. J is TRBJ1-2 and V is TRBV29-1, with D maybe TRBD1 (5 bases). The V gene lost 0 bases and the J gene lost 5 bases, with 19 bases spanning the gap. CDR3 length equals 16 residues. Germline CDR1 SQVTM, CDR2 ANQGSEA.

The chain links TRBV7-2 to TRBJ1-1, with 7 bases matching TRBD1. The CDR3 extends over 14 amino acids. The germline gives CDR1 SGHTA, CDR2 FQGNSA. J was trimmed by 8 bases and V by 4 bases; bases with no gene match: 10. DNA of the CDR3: TGTGCCAGCAGCTCGCCCTTACAGGGGAAAGAAGCTTTCTTT. This sequence encodes CASSSPLQGKEAFF.